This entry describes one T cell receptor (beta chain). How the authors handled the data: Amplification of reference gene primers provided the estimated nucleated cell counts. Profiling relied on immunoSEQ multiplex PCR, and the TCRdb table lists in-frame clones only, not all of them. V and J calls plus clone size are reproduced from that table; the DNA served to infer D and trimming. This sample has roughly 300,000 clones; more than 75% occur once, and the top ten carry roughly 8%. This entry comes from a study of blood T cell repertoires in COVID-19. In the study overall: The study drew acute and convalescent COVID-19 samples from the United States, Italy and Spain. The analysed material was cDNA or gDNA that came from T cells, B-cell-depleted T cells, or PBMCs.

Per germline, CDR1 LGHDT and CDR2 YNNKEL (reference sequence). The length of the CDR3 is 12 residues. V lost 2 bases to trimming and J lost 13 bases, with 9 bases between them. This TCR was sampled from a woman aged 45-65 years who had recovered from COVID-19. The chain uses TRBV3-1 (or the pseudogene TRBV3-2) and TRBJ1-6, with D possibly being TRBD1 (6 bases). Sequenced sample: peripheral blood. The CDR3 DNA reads TGTGCCAGCAGCCAAACGAGGGGGCCCCTCCACTTT. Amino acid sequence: CASSQTRGPLHF.